A single sample is the source of the 11 T cell receptor beta chains below, sequenced in a study of technical replicates of blood from a handful of donors. Clones were read by immunoSEQ multiplex PCR, and TCRdb kept only the in-frame ones, dropping some. The sample shows approximately 79,000 clones, 95% to 98% of them seen only once. The specimen was T cells isolated from PBMCs. All receptors derive from a human donor in good health.

The V gene is TRBV6-6, the J gene TRBJ2-7; D possibly corresponds to TRBD2 (6 bases). The CDR3 covers 15 residues. Trimming cost V 2 bases and J 3 bases, with 14 bases left between them. CDR1 and CDR2 (germline): MNHNY, SVGAGI (reference sequence). This CDR3 reads CASSYDGGILYEQYF. The CDR3 DNA is TGTGCCAGCAGTTACGACGGAGGGATTCTCTACGAGCAGTACTTC.

The rearrangement joins TRBV11-3 to TRBJ2-6; 8 bases match TRBD1. The germline V gene has CDR1 SGHNT and CDR2 YENEEA. The CDR3 extends over 18 amino acids. V gave up 0 bases and J gave up 0 bases; unmatched junction bases: 4. CDR3 amino acids: CASSLEGQAISGANVLTF. The CDR3 coding sequence is TGTGCCAGCAGCTTAGAGGGACAGGCGATCTCTGGGGCCAACGTCCTGACTTTC. Full variable domain (remainder filled in from reference TRBV11-3 and TRBJ2-6): EAGVVQSPRYKIIEKKQPVAFWCNPISGHNTLYWYLQNLGQGPELLIRYENEEAVDDSQLPKDRFSAERLKGVDSTLKIQPAELGDSAVYLCASSLEGQAISGANVLTFGAGSRLTVL.

V is TRBV29-1 and J is TRBJ2-7; D may be TRBD1 (6 bases). V lost 4 bases, J lost 2 bases, and 15 bases lay in between. This CDR3 spans 14 amino acids. Germline loops: CDR1 SQVTM, CDR2 ANQGSEA. For the CDR3, the DNA is TGCAGCGTTGGCGGACAGAGCTCCCCCTACGAGCAGTACTTC. It specifies CSVGGQSSPYEQYF.

The chain employs TRBV5-1 and TRBJ2-5, with TRBD1 matching over 7 bases. V lost 3 bases to trimming and J lost 4 bases; unmatched junction nucleotides: 15. Germline V gene lookup returns CDR1 SGHRS and CDR2 YFSETQ. This CDR3 spans 17 amino acids. CDR3: CASSSAGAGTAAETQYF. In DNA, the CDR3 is TGCGCCAGCAGCTCTGCAGGAGCCGGGACAGCAGCAGAGACCCAGTACTTC.

The genes are TRBV5-1 and TRBJ2-7, with a tentative D call TRBD1 (6 bases). The germline CDR1 and CDR2 sequences are SGHRS and YFSETQ. Trimming left V 3 bases short and J 3 bases short, with 13 bases between. This CDR3 contains 14 residues. For the CDR3, the DNA is TGCGCCAGCAGCTCACAGGGAGATAACTACGAGCAGTACTTC. Its protein product is CASSSQGDNYEQYF.

This sequence joins TRBV6-1 and TRBJ1-4; TRBD1 agrees at 7 bases. The germline CDR1 and CDR2 sequences are MNHNS and SASEGT. Trimming removed 3 bases from V and 6 bases from J; junction bases left unmatched: 19. This CDR3 is 19 amino acids long. CDR3 nucleotide sequence: TGTGCCAGCAGTGACCCTGACAGGGATATAGGACTATTGTATGAAAAACTGTTTTTT. Translation gives CASSDPDRDIGLLYEKLFF.

This chain uses TRBV5-1 with TRBJ1-4; D uncertain. The CDR3 is 14 residues long. Deletions cut 2 bases from V and 7 bases from J, with 12 bases between. Per the germline V gene, CDR1 is SGHRS and CDR2 is YFSETQ. The CDR3 loop is CASSLEPSGEKLFF. The CDR3 DNA sequence: TGCGCCAGCAGCTTAGAGCCCTCGGGTGAAAAACTGTTTTTT.

V and J are TRBV29-1 and TRBJ1-2; possibly TRBD1 for D (5 bases). The V end lost 4 bases, the J end lost 8 bases, and 26 bases lay between the germline ends. The CDR3 totals 16 residues. Germline assignment: CDR1 SQVTM and CDR2 ANQGSEA. The chain's CDR3 is CSVGRDRTILAPGYTF. CDR3 sequence (DNA): TGCAGCGTTGGGCGGGACCGAACCATTCTGGCTCCAGGCTACACCTTC.

This clone was recorded only once. The chain is built from TRBV7-9 and TRBJ2-7, with unresolved D. The CDR3 extends over 13 amino acids. Germline lookup yields CDR1 SEHNR and CDR2 FQNEAQ (reference sequence). The V and J ends lost 5 bases and 5 bases respectively, with 13 bases between them. CDR3 sequence reads: CASSPPPGNEQYF. The CDR3 DNA sequence: TGTGCCAGCAGCCCCCCCCCAGGAAACGAGCAGTACTTC.

This rearrangement joins TRBV29-1 to TRBJ2-3; no clear D. Germline V gene sequence: CDR1 SQVTM, CDR2 ANQGSEA. Between the trimmed V and J ends, which lost 8 bases and 4 bases, there was a span of 13 bases. The CDR3 has 12 residues. The DNA of the CDR3 is TGCAGCTTTCAGCGTACGGCAGATACGCAGTATTTT. Encoded protein: CSFQRTADTQYF.

The chain uses TRBV7-8 and TRBJ1-2; possible D gene TRBD1, 5 bases. CDR3 length equals 17 residues. Trimming removed 2 bases at V and 4 bases at J, with 20 bases between. Germline CDR1 is SGHVS and CDR2 is FQNEAQ. The CDR3 coding sequence is TGTGCCAGCAGCTTACCCCGGGCGGGGACGTCGGGCTATGGCTACACCTTC. This codes for CASSLPRAGTSGYGYTF.